The 28 T cell receptor beta chains listed next were all sequenced from one sample in a study of T cell repertoires in cytomegalovirus infection. TCRdb reprocessed the reads via MiXCR and lists one record per CDR3 protein. The data show some 390,000 distinct CDR3 sequences, around a sixth seen once. The specimen sequenced was PBMCs. These receptors originate from a human donor in good health (CMV status not recorded). Some clones in this sample may be carry-over from other donors' samples.

A few counts support this clonotype. The rearrangement joins TRBV20-1 to TRBJ2-7; 7 nucleotides line up with TRBD1. V gave up 1 base and J gave up 5 bases; unmatched junction bases: 8. The length of the CDR3 is 14 residues. Looked up from germline, CDR1 is DFQATT and CDR2 is SNEGSKA (reference sequence). The CDR3 reads CSARVSRGLNEQYF. DNA of the CDR3: TGCAGTGCTAGAGTCTCCAGGGGGTTGAACGAGCAGTACTTC.

The chain carries TRBV12-3 or TRBV12-4 and TRBJ1-4, with 7 bases aligning to TRBD1. CDR3 length equals 16 residues. V shed 4 bases, J shed 5 bases, and the junction held 10 bases outside the gene matches. The CDR3 here is CASSSAGDRSNEKLFF. Here the CDR3 DNA reads TGTGCCAGCAGTTCTGCGGGGGACAGATCAAATGAAAAACTGTTTTTT.

This clonotype has at least ten counts. The chain links TRBV11-2 to TRBJ2-1; D is perhaps TRBD2 (5 bases). Trimming stripped 8 bases from V and 5 bases from J, with 16 bases between. The V gene's germline CDR1 is SGHAT and CDR2 FQNNGV. The CDR3 spans 14 residues. CDR3: CASRARGPNNEQFF. The DNA for the CDR3 is TGTGCCAGCCGCGCGCGAGGGCCCAACAATGAGCAGTTCTTC.

The V and J genes are TRBV15 and TRBJ1-5; tentatively, D is TRBD1 (6 bases). There are 16 residues in the CDR3. In germline, CDR1 is LNHNV, CDR2 YYDKDF (reference sequence). The V end lost 4 bases, the J end lost 0 bases, and 13 bases lay between the germline ends. The CDR3 DNA follows: TGTGCCACCAGCATTGGGGGCCAGACTAGCAATCAGCCCCAGCATTTT. This translates into CATSIGGQTSNQPQHF.

The chain employs TRBV10-1 and TRBJ2-1; maybe TRBD2 (5 bases). V lost 6 bases to trimming and J lost 7 bases, with 10 bases between them. The CDR3 loop spans 12 amino acids. CDR1 and CDR2 from the germline V gene are WNHNN and SYGVQD (reference sequence). The CDR3 loop is CASRSGVNEQFF. The DNA for the CDR3 is TGCGCCAGCAGGAGCGGCGTGAATGAGCAGTTCTTC.

A word on this clonotype: A much bigger clone sits one base away, suggesting this may be a read error. The V gene is TRBV7-2, the J gene TRBJ2-7, with 7 bases matching TRBD2. Germline lookup yields CDR1 SGHTA and CDR2 FQGNSA. The V gene end was trimmed by 5 bases and the J gene end by 8 bases; junction bases not matched to a gene: 12. The CDR3 loop spans 14 amino acids. The CDR3 protein is CASSLQAYGRKQYF. The CDR3 DNA follows: TGTGCCAGCAGCCTACAGGCCTACGGGAGGAAGCAGTACTTC.

CDR3 region: CASVAGVPLMNTEAFF. The CDR3 DNA reads TGTGCCAGCGTGGCGGGGGTCCCTTTAATGAACACTGAAGCTTTCTTT. This chain uses TRBV2 with TRBJ1-1; D is possibly TRBD1 (5 bases). CDR3 length: 16 residues. The germline V gene has CDR1 SNHLY and CDR2 FYNNEI. The V end was cut by 8 bases, the J end by 0 bases, with 19 bases between.

The sample holds a few counts of this clonotype. This chain uses TRBV20-1 with TRBJ2-1; 7 bases agree with TRBD2. CDR1 is DFQATT and CDR2 is SNEGSKA in the germline V gene (reference sequence). This CDR3 is 15 amino acids long. J gave up 0 bases and V 2 bases, and 4 bases lay outside the gene matches. CDR3 protein: CSARMAGVSYNEQFF. The DNA of the CDR3 is TGCAGTGCTAGAATGGCGGGAGTCTCCTACAATGAGCAGTTCTTC.

The rearrangement uses TRBV27 and TRBJ2-7; TRBD1 aligns across 8 bases. CDR3 length: 15 amino acids. Germline V gene data show CDR1 as MNHEY and CDR2 as SMNVEV (reference sequence). Trimming at V came to 5 bases and at J to 2 bases, leaving 8 bases not matched to a gene. The CDR3 sequence: CASSPRQGSAYEQYF. For the CDR3, the DNA is TGTGCCAGCAGTCCTCGACAGGGGTCAGCCTACGAGCAGTACTTC.

The V and J genes are TRBV20-1 and TRBJ2-3, with 12 bases fitting TRBD2. The J segment lost 5 bases and the V segment lost 5 bases, leaving 11 bases of the junction unmatched. The CDR3 extends over 16 amino acids. CDR1 is DFQATT and CDR2 is SNEGSKA in the germline V gene (reference sequence). This chain's CDR3 is CSAAATLAGGGDTQYF. Written as DNA, the CDR3 is TGCAGTGCTGCGGCGACACTAGCGGGAGGCGGAGATACGCAGTATTTT.

The chain couples TRBV2 to TRBJ1-2; no firm D call. The CDR3 is made up of 13 amino acids. The germline V and J ends were trimmed by 1 base and 7 bases, with 10 bases remaining between them. In germline, CDR1 is SNHLY, CDR2 FYNNEI. In nucleotides, the CDR3 is TGTGCCAGCAGTGAAGAAGGTTCAGTTGGCTACACCTTC. It translates to CASSEEGSVGYTF.

This clonotype was seen repeatedly, ten times or more. This rearrangement joins TRBV7-9 to TRBJ1-3; D remains ambiguous. Germline V gives CDR1 SEHNR, CDR2 FQNEAQ (reference sequence). The CDR3 consists of 15 residues. The ends were cut back, 4 bases at V and 2 bases at J, with 12 bases in the middle. The CDR3 is CASSSFVETGNTIYF. The CDR3 DNA reads as TGTGCCAGCAGCTCCTTTGTAGAGACTGGAAACACCATATATTTT.

This clonotype was picked up many times. This chain links TRBV7-8 with TRBJ1-1; 8 bases are a match to TRBD1. CDR3 length equals 16 residues. V dropped 5 bases and J dropped 6; count of bases not matched to a gene: 14. CDR1 SGHVS and CDR2 FQNEAQ come from the germline V gene. The CDR3, as DNA: TGTGCCAGCAGCCAAGGGAGCGGACAGGGCCCGTCTGAAGCTTTCTTT. Translating gives CASSQGSGQGPSEAFF.

This clonotype was recorded a few times. One end of the junction does not line up with germline, which may come from a read error. The chain combines TRBV7-2 with TRBJ2-7; the D gene could be TRBD1 or TRBD2 (5 bases each). CDR1 SGHTA and CDR2 FQGNSA come from the germline V gene. The CDR3 runs to 14 residues. The CDR3 region is CASSLAGQTYEQYF. Here the CDR3 DNA reads TGTGCCAGCAGCCTAGCTGGACAAACCTACGAGCAGTACTTC.

This sequence joins TRBV7-8 and TRBJ2-7, with D perhaps assigned TRBD1 or TRBD2 (5 bases each). The CDR3 spans 16 residues. Trimming pared 1 base from V and 4 bases from J, leaving 17 bases between. Germline V gene data show CDR1 as SGHVS and CDR2 as FQNEAQ. The DNA of the CDR3 is TGTGCCAGCAGCTTAGGTCGATCCGGGGCGTTGTACGAGCAGTACTTC. Protein: CASSLGRSGALYEQYF.

In this sample, this clonotype turned up a few times. The rearrangement uses TRBV5-4 and TRBJ1-2; 10 bases are a match to TRBD1. The germline CDR1 and CDR2 sequences are SGHNT and YYREEE (reference sequence). V was pared by 0 bases and J by 4 bases, with 3 bases of the junction left unmatched. The length of the CDR3 is 15 residues. CDR3 DNA: TGTGCCAGCAGCTTGGCCGGGACAGGGGCCTATGGCTACACCTTC. It encodes CASSLAGTGAYGYTF.

This clonotype has just a few counts. The chain uses TRBV7-2 and TRBJ1-2; D uncertain. Germline CDR1 and CDR2: SGHTA and FQGNSA. This CDR3 region has 13 residues. V dropped 8 bases and J dropped 4 bases, with 14 bases sitting between them. This CDR3 reads CASPVAGIYGYTF. The CDR3, as DNA: TGTGCCAGCCCAGTAGCCGGGATCTATGGCTACACCTTC.

This clonotype was counted at least ten times. The genes are TRBV7-8 and TRBJ2-1; TRBD2 agrees at 16 bases. CDR1 is SGHVS and CDR2 is FQNEAQ in the germline V gene. V was pared by 1 base and J by 10 bases, with 4 bases of the junction left unmatched. CDR3 length: 16 amino acids. In DNA, the CDR3 is TGTGCCAGCAGCTTAGAGGGGACTAGCGGGGGGGTAGAGCAGTTCTTC. Amino acid sequence: CASSLEGTSGGVEQFF.

This clonotype has a handful of counts. The chain has TRBV19 and TRBJ2-1; 9 bases fit TRBD2. CDR1 LNHDA and CDR2 SQIVND come from the germline V gene (reference sequence). The CDR3 is 15 residues long. J was trimmed by 2 bases and V by 7 bases; bases with no gene match: 6. The CDR3 here is CASTYAGGAYNEQFF. Written as DNA, the CDR3 is TGTGCCAGTACCTATGCGGGGGGGGCCTACAATGAGCAGTTCTTC.

This clonotype was counted many times. The chain links TRBV4-2 to TRBJ2-5, with D uncertain. Germline lookup yields CDR1 LGHNA and CDR2 YNFKEQ. V lost 0 bases to trimming and J lost 1 base, with 9 bases between them. This CDR3 is 15 amino acids long. Here the CDR3 DNA reads TGTGCCAGCAGCCAAGATAGGGCAGCCCAAGAGACCCAGTACTTC. This encodes CASSQDRAAQETQYF.

The chain couples TRBV6-1 to TRBJ1-1, with D uncertain. Germline values: CDR1 MNHNS, CDR2 SASEGT. The CDR3 is 15 residues long. V shed 7 bases and J shed 5 bases, with 20 bases lying between them. The CDR3 sequence: CASTGWRTGGTEAFF. CDR3 sequence (DNA): TGTGCCAGCACCGGTTGGAGGACCGGAGGGACTGAAGCTTTCTTT.

This clonotype occurred many times. This chain uses TRBV7-2 with TRBJ2-7; 7 bases are a match to TRBD2. The V gene end was trimmed by 0 bases and the J gene end by 6 bases; junction bases not matched to a gene: 5. Germline CDR1 and CDR2: SGHTA and FQGNSA. The CDR3 has 14 residues. As DNA, the CDR3 is TGTGCCAGCAGCTTAGCATCTAGCGGTAGCGAGCAGTACTTC. Residues: CASSLASSGSEQYF.

The genes are TRBV7-2 and TRBJ2-1; TRBD2 matches at 9 bases. The junction had 1 base not matched to a gene; V was cut back by 5 bases and J by 5 bases. The CDR3 length is 13 residues. Germline CDR1 SGHTA, CDR2 FQGNSA. CDR3 in DNA: TGTGCCAGCAGCCGGACTAGCGACAATGAGCAGTTCTTC. This codes for CASSRTSDNEQFF.

This clonotype was seen a few times. The V gene is TRBV19, the J gene TRBJ1-4; unclear D gene. The V end was cut by 8 bases, the J end by 0 bases, with 13 bases between. Germline CDR1 LNHDA, CDR2 SQIVND (reference sequence). The CDR3 has 15 residues. The CDR3 nucleotides are TGTGCCAGTGGCGTAACGGGTGCAACTAATGAAAAACTGTTTTTT. Protein sequence: CASGVTGATNEKLFF.

This clonotype was recorded many times. The genes are TRBV11-3 and TRBJ2-5; 9 bases are a match to TRBD1. Losses at the gene ends were 4 bases for V and 2 bases for J; bases not matched to a gene: 2. Germline CDR1 reads SGHNT; CDR2 reads YENEEA. The CDR3 sequence is 14 residues long. Here the CDR3 DNA reads TGTGCCAGCAGCTCGACAGGGGGACAAGAGACCCAGTACTTC. Translating gives CASSSTGGQETQYF.

This clonotype was counted many times. This sequence joins TRBV7-2 and TRBJ1-5; 8 bases fit TRBD1. J was trimmed by 5 bases and V by 2 bases; bases with no gene match: 5. Germline V gene lookup returns CDR1 SGHTA and CDR2 FQGNSA. This CDR3 region has 15 residues. The DNA for the CDR3 is TGTGCCAGCAGCTTAACCCCGGACAGGGATCAGCCCCAGCATTTT. Translating it yields CASSLTPDRDQPQHF.

The genes are TRBV18 and TRBJ2-5; 7 bases fit TRBD1. The V gene's germline CDR1 is KGHSH and CDR2 LQKENI. The CDR3 runs to 15 residues. J was trimmed by 5 bases and V by 0 bases; bases with no gene match: 6. The CDR3 loop is CASSPPRGGQETQYF. In DNA, the CDR3 is TGTGCCAGCTCACCACCGCGAGGGGGCCAGGAGACCCAGTACTTC.

This chain connects TRBV7-1 to TRBJ2-3, with D maybe TRBD1 (5 bases). TRBV7-1 is noted as an ORF with a role that remains uncertain. V was cut by 10 bases and J by 2 bases, with 10 bases left in between. This CDR3 contains 12 residues. In DNA form, the CDR3 reads TGTGCCATAGACAGTATCACAGATACGCAGTATTTT. Translated: CAIDSITDTQYF.